These 4 T cell receptor beta chains came from one sample sequenced in a study of CD8+ T cells in alopecia areata. Reverse transcription of extracted RNA yielded cDNA, which provided the sequencing template. Profiled with immunoSEQ multiplex PCR; TCRdb holds only in-frame clones, not every one. The top ten clones hold 51% of a sample with 50,000 to 70,000 clones, roughly 45% of them seen once. Material: NKG2D-low CD8+ T cells sorted from blood. Source of these receptors: a human donor with alopecia areata.

J is TRBJ1-5 and V is TRBV7-9; D remains unclear. V gave up 1 base and J gave up 0 bases, with 16 bases separating them. Germline values: CDR1 SEHNR, CDR2 FQNEAQ (reference sequence). The CDR3 is 18 residues long. The CDR3 loop is CASSLGVSGSPSNQPQHF. The CDR3 region has the DNA TGTGCCAGCAGCTTAGGGGTAAGCGGGTCTCCTAGCAATCAGCCCCAGCATTTT. The full variable domain, completed using reference TRBV7-9 and TRBJ1-5, is DTGVSQNPRHKITKRGQNVTFRCDPISEHNRLYWYRQTLGQGPEFLTYFQNEAQLEKSRLLSDRFSAERPKGSFSTLEIQRTEQGDSAMYLCASSLGVSGSPSNQPQHFGDGTRLSIL.

This clone showed up just a few times. The rearrangement joins TRBV14 to TRBJ2-1; weak D call: TRBD1 (5 bases). The V gene's germline CDR1 is SGHDN and CDR2 FVKESK. Trimming left V 5 bases short and J 9 bases short, with 14 bases between. The length of the CDR3 is 13 residues. The CDR3 region has the DNA TGTGCCAGCAGCTCATCCCCTAGGGGTGAGCAGTTCTTC. The encoded protein is CASSSSPRGEQFF.

This clone was detected a few times. The V gene is TRBV29-1, the J gene TRBJ1-3; TRBD1 aligns across 9 bases. From germline, CDR1 is SQVTM and CDR2 ANQGSEA. The CDR3 runs to 13 residues. The V gene end was trimmed by 7 bases and the J gene end by 4 bases; junction bases not matched to a gene: 5. Written as DNA, the CDR3 is TGCAGCGGGGACAGGGAGGGAGGAAACACCATATATTTT. This translates into CSGDREGGNTIYF.

The genes are TRBV4-1 and TRBJ2-7; TRBD2 might be the D (5 bases). Looked up from germline, CDR1 is MGHRA and CDR2 is YSYEKL. The CDR3 extends over 15 amino acids. V gave up 4 bases and J gave up 2 bases, with 15 bases separating them. The CDR3 DNA sequence: TGCGCCAGCAGCCCCGGGGTAGGATTCGCCTACGAGCAGTACTTC. It encodes CASSPGVGFAYEQYF.